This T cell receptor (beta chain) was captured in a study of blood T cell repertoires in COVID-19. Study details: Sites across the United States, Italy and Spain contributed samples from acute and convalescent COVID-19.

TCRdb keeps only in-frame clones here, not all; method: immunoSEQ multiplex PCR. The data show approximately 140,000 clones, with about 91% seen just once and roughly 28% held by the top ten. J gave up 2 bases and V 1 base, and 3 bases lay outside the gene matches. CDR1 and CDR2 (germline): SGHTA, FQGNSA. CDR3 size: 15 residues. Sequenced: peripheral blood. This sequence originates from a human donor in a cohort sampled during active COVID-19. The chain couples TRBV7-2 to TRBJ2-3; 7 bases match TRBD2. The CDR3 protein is CASSLGAGYTDTQYF. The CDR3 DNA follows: TGTGCCAGCAGCTTAGGAGCGGGGTACACAGATACGCAGTATTTT.